The text below deals with one T cell receptor beta chain. Its antigen is not identified. There was relapse after autologous stem cell transplantation in every patient, and there was variation in brentuximab vedotin exposure. The patients, who had relapsed/refractory classical Hodgkin lymphoma, achieved best responses of complete response, partial response or progressive disease. The sample belongs to a study of PD-1 blockade in classical Hodgkin lymphoma. Findings and limits, study-wide: Relapsed/refractory patients reportedly had the lowest baseline TCR diversity, below newly diagnosed patients, who were below healthy donors.

The repertoire was sequenced with immunoSEQ multiplex PCR; TCRdb's copy has only in-frame clones and lacks some. The repertoire holds 10,000 or so clones, about 75% seen once, with about 26% in the top ten. V lost 2 bases and J lost 0, with 9 bases in between. This CDR3 is built from 15 residues. CDR1 and CDR2 (germline): SGHKS, YYEKEE (reference sequence). This chain uses TRBV5-5 with TRBJ2-1, with D hard to call. The starting material was peripheral blood mononuclear cells (PBMCs), obtained at baseline. The receptor was isolated from a human donor with classical Hodgkin lymphoma. The CDR3 coding sequence is TGTGCCAGCAGCTTCGGACCCAGCTCCTACAATGAGCAGTTCTTC. It encodes CASSFGPSSYNEQFF.